This T cell receptor beta chain was documented in a study of CD8+ T cells in alopecia areata. The overall study: Treatment of the treated patients consisted of oral tofacitinib, 5 to 10 mg twice daily.

Extracted from the samples, RNA was reverse transcribed into cDNA to serve as the sequencing template. The repertoire was sequenced with immunoSEQ multiplex PCR; TCRdb's copy has only in-frame clones and lacks some. The table has some 80,000 clones, 66% seen once. The treatment: oral pan-JAK inhibitor, 5-10 mg twice daily. Note on this clone: Its cognate antigen is unknown.

General study findings and limits: Among the top 100, expanded CD8+ clones were significantly decreased by tofacitinib, as was scalp clonality. Uncertainty about whether baseline CD8+ expansion is linked to response remains, with one nonresponder. Under tofacitinib, numerous expanded lesional clonotypes remained detectable in scalp and blood.

Germline V lookup: CDR1 MNHNS, CDR2 SASEGT. This CDR3 comprises 15 residues. Trimming cost V 4 bases and J 0 bases, with 7 bases left between them. The sequence was obtained from a human donor with alopecia areata. Sequencing used CD8+ T cells sorted from blood, obtained at week 24, from a patient treated with tofacitinib. This chain joins TRBV6-1 and TRBJ2-6; D is ambiguous. CDR3 sequence reads: CASSAGDSGANVLTF. The DNA for the CDR3 is TGTGCCAGCAGTGCCGGCGACTCTGGGGCCAACGTCCTGACTTTC.